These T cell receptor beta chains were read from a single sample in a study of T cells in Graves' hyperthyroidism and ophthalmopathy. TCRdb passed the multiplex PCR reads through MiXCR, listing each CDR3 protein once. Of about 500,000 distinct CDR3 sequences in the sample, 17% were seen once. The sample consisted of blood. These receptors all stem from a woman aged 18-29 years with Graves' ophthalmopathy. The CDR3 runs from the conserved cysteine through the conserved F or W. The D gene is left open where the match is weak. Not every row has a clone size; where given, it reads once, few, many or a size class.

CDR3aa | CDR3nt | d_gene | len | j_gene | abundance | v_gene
CASSLAVGGSSTDTQYF | TGTGCCAGCAGCTTAGCAGTTGGGGGATCAAGCACAGATACGCAGTATTTT | - | 17 | TRBJ2-3 | few | TRBV7-9
CASSPNLRLRSNSPLHF | TGTGCCAGCAGCCCAAATCTCAGGCTTCGTAGTAATTCACCCCTCCACTTT | - | 17 | TRBJ1-6 | - | TRBV6-1
CSASKVIRQENTEAFF | TGCAGTGCTTCGAAAGTTATCCGACAGGAGAACACTGAAGCTTTCTTT | - | 16 | TRBJ1-1 | few | TRBV20-1
CASEGGLEFSYNEQFF | TGTGCCAGCGAAGGCGGCTTGGAGTTCTCCTACAATGAGCAGTTCTTC | - | 16 | TRBJ2-1 | few | TRBV7-2
CASSPRGSQETQYF | TGTGCCAGCTCACCTAGAGGAAGCCAAGAGACCCAGTACTTC | - | 14 | TRBJ2-5 | many | TRBV18
CASSWGQGPSMGYTF | TGCGCCAGCAGCTGGGGGCAGGGCCCTTCCATGGGCTACACCTTC | - | 15 | TRBJ1-2 | once | TRBV5-1
CASSLDKENEKLFF | TGTGCCAGCAGTTTAGACAAGGAGAATGAAAAACTGTTTTTT | - | 14 | TRBJ1-4 | - | TRBV3-1
CASSQMGGEFSYNEQFF | TGTGCCAGCAGTCAAATGGGGGGAGAATTCTCCTACAATGAGCAGTTCTTC | - | 17 | TRBJ2-1 | many | TRBV27
CATAGPGTYGGYTF | TGTGCCACAGCTGGCCCGGGGACCTATGGGGGCTACACCTTC | - | 14 | TRBJ1-2 | few | TRBV5-6
CASSGVPRPGTSGYEQYF | TGTGCCAGCAGTGGAGTACCGCGTCCCGGGACTAGCGGGTACGAGCAGTACTTC | TRBD2 | 18 | TRBJ2-7 | - | TRBV6-1
CASSQAGKYNEQFF | TGTGCCAGCAGCCAGGCAGGGAAATACAATGAGCAGTTCTTC | - | 14 | TRBJ2-1 | few | TRBV7-3
CASSLAVSQNSYEQYF | TGTGCCAGCAGCTTAGCCGTCTCGCAAAACTCCTACGAGCAGTACTTC | - | 16 | TRBJ2-7 | many | TRBV7-9
CASSPGQGGSSYNSPLHF | TGTGCCAGCAGCCCGGGACAAGGTGGCAGCTCCTATAATTCACCCCTCCACTTT | - | 18 | TRBJ1-6 | few | TRBV7-8
CASSEAAGTDTQYF | TGTGCCAGCAGTGAAGCGGCAGGCACAGATACGCAGTATTTT | - | 14 | TRBJ2-3 | medium-sized | TRBV6-1
CASSYTSGIVYEQYF | TGCGCCAGCAGCTACACTAGCGGGATCGTCTACGAGCAGTACTTC | TRBD2 | 15 | TRBJ2-7 | few | TRBV4-1
CASRRGLGNQPQHF | TGTGCCAGCAGGAGGGGGCTTGGCAATCAGCCCCAGCATTTT | TRBD1 | 14 | TRBJ1-5 | - | TRBV3-1
CASSPGPLRLDTQYF | TGTGCCAGCAGCCCCGGACCGCTGAGGTTGGATACGCAGTATTTT | - | 15 | TRBJ2-3 | few | TRBV6-1
CASSLAGGPLYEQYF | TGTGCCAGCAGTTTAGCGGGAGGGCCTTTATACGAGCAGTACTTC | TRBD2 | 15 | TRBJ2-7 | many | TRBV27
CASSLRGRGHYGYTF | TGTGCCAGCAGTCTTAGGGGCAGGGGTCACTATGGCTACACCTTC | - | 15 | TRBJ1-2 | many | TRBV27
CASSLSSALTSEQYF | TGCGCCAGCAGCTTGTCATCGGCTCTTACCTCCGAGCAGTACTTC | - | 15 | TRBJ2-7 | once | TRBV5-1
CSALDREYEQYF | TGCAGTGCCCTGGACAGGGAGTACGAGCAGTACTTC | TRBD1 | 12 | TRBJ2-7 | many | TRBV20-1